Each of the 19 T cell receptor beta chains below was sequenced from the same sample in a study of cytomegalovirus exposure and HLA in healthy donors. The PCR contained 60 Vbeta and 13 Jbeta primers. Sequencing was performed with immunoSEQ multiplex PCR; in TCRdb, only in-frame clones are kept and a portion is missing. The sample gives about 130,000 clones, about 79% of which show up once; 3% to 3.5% is in the top ten. The sample consisted of PBMCs. These receptors all stem from a woman aged 50 to 60 in good health and CMV-seronegative.

The chain has TRBV6-6 and TRBJ1-5, with D possibly being TRBD1 (5 bases). The V and J ends lost 5 bases and 7 bases respectively, with 21 bases between them. The germline CDR1 and CDR2 sequences are MNHNY and SVGAGI (reference sequence). The CDR3 spans 16 residues. The CDR3 coding sequence is TGTGCCAGCAGTAGAGACTCGGGGGGAGTAGGCCAGCCCCAGCATTTT. Translation gives CASSRDSGGVGQPQHF.

This chain uses TRBV19 with TRBJ2-7; tentative D call: TRBD2 (6 bases). In germline, CDR1 is LNHDA, CDR2 SQIVND (reference sequence). The CDR3 has 15 residues. Trimming removed 1 base from V and 0 bases from J, with 10 bases in between. CDR3 in amino acids: CASSIVPGSSYEQYF. The CDR3 nucleotides read TGTGCCAGTAGTATAGTCCCCGGGAGCTCCTACGAGCAGTACTTC.

This clone was found a few times. The chain has TRBV4-3 and TRBJ1-1; maybe TRBD1 (5 bases). CDR1 and CDR2 (germline): LGHNA, YSLEER. This CDR3 is 14 amino acids long. V was pared by 4 bases and J by 1 base, with 10 bases between. CDR3: CASSRQGGNTEAFF. The DNA for the CDR3 is TGCGCCAGCAGCCGGCAGGGAGGGAACACTGAAGCTTTCTTT.

V usage is TRBV4-2 and J usage is TRBJ2-7; D may be TRBD2 (6 bases). The germline gives CDR1 LGHNA, CDR2 YNFKEQ. V lost 6 bases and J 4 bases, leaving 19 bases between the germline ends. The CDR3 extends over 15 amino acids. CDR3 region: CASRRGGARVYEQYF. CDR3 nucleotide sequence: TGTGCCAGCAGAAGGGGCGGGGCAAGGGTTTACGAGCAGTACTTC.

The chain combines TRBV30 with TRBJ1-1; D may be TRBD1 (5 bases). Germline CDR1 and CDR2: GTSNPN and SVGIG (reference sequence). The ends were cut back, 0 bases at V and 7 bases at J, with 12 bases in the middle. The CDR3 has 13 amino acids. This CDR3 is CAWSVRGDREAFF. The CDR3 DNA reads TGTGCCTGGAGTGTCCGGGGGGACCGTGAAGCTTTCTTT.

J is TRBJ2-5 and V is TRBV18; 8 bases match TRBD1. The CDR3 is 16 amino acids. The junction had 7 bases not matched to a gene; V was cut back by 3 bases and J by 1 base. Germline assignment: CDR1 KGHSH and CDR2 LQKENI. The CDR3 spells CASSPMRQGTQETQYF. CDR3 in DNA: TGTGCCAGCTCACCTATGAGACAGGGGACCCAAGAGACCCAGTACTTC.

The sample holds one count of this clone. The genes are TRBV30 and TRBJ1-5, with D perhaps matching TRBD1 (5 bases). Trimming took 3 bases from V and 4 from J, leaving 10 bases between them. This CDR3 comprises 13 residues. The germline V gene encodes CDR1 GTSNPN and CDR2 SVGIG (reference sequence). The CDR3 protein is CAWRSPGNQPQHF. The DNA for the CDR3 is TGTGCCTGGAGGTCCCCAGGGAATCAGCCCCAGCATTTT.

This chain links TRBV29-1 with TRBJ2-1; 8 positions match TRBD2. V lost 5 bases, J lost 6 bases, and 9 bases stayed unmatched. CDR1 is SQVTM and CDR2 is ANQGSEA in the germline V gene. The CDR3 has 14 residues. CDR3 sequence (DNA): TGCAGCGTTACCAGAGCGGGAGTAGGCAATGAGCAGTTCTTC. Translating gives CSVTRAGVGNEQFF.

The chain carries TRBV4-3 and TRBJ2-7; 13 bases line up with TRBD2. Germline loops: CDR1 LGHNA, CDR2 YSLEER. The CDR3 loop spans 16 amino acids. The junction had 6 bases not matched to a gene; V was cut back by 1 base and J by 6 bases. This CDR3 reads CASSQAGLAGTREQYF. The CDR3 coding sequence is TGCGCCAGCAGCCAAGCGGGACTAGCGGGGACCCGCGAGCAGTACTTC.

The V and J genes are TRBV4-3 and TRBJ1-5; D might be TRBD1 (5 bases). The germline CDR1 and CDR2 sequences are LGHNA and YSLEER. CDR3 length: 15 residues. The germline V and J ends were trimmed by 0 bases and 5 bases, with 11 bases remaining between them. The CDR3 DNA sequence: TGCGCCAGCAGCCAAGATGGGGCCCCTGATCAGCCCCAGCATTTT. Translated, it gives CASSQDGAPDQPQHF.

This clone was found a few times. The chain is built from TRBV28 and TRBJ1-5; TRBD1 might be the D (5 bases). Trimming stripped 3 bases from V and 7 bases from J, with 13 bases between. Germline assignment: CDR1 MDHEN and CDR2 SYDVKM. The CDR3 length is 14 residues. The CDR3 sequence is CASSLSGHGQPQHF. CDR3 coding DNA: TGTGCCAGCAGTTTGTCAGGGCACGGGCAGCCCCAGCATTTT.

J is TRBJ2-5 and V is TRBV19, with D perhaps TRBD1 (5 bases). Trimming removed 3 bases from V and 5 bases from J, with 13 bases in between. The germline V gene has CDR1 LNHDA and CDR2 SQIVND (reference sequence). The length of the CDR3 is 14 residues. The CDR3 loop is CASSIQGPWETQYF. The CDR3 bases are TGTGCCAGTAGTATTCAGGGCCCCTGGGAGACCCAGTACTTC.

This rearrangement joins TRBV4-3 to TRBJ2-3, with D perhaps matching TRBD1 (6 bases). V gave up 2 bases and J gave up 5 bases, with 14 bases separating them. Germline V gives CDR1 LGHNA, CDR2 YSLEER. The CDR3 is 15 amino acids. The DNA of the CDR3 is TGCGCCAGCAGCCAACCCCCTCCAGGGGTAGATACGCAGTATTTT. Its translation is CASSQPPPGVDTQYF.

The chain couples TRBV2 to TRBJ2-1; no clear D. Germline assignment: CDR1 SNHLY and CDR2 FYNNEI. The CDR3 spans 13 residues. V lost 7 bases, J lost 4 bases, and 11 bases lay in between. This CDR3 is CASKMTFYNEQFF. CDR3 DNA: TGTGCCAGCAAGATGACTTTTTACAATGAGCAGTTCTTC.

The V and J genes are TRBV7-8 and TRBJ2-1, with D hard to call. This CDR3 spans 15 amino acids. The germline CDR1 and CDR2 sequences are SGHVS and FQNEAQ. Trimming removed 0 bases from V and 0 bases from J, with 6 bases in between. For the CDR3, the DNA is TGTGCCAGCAGCTTAGCTGTCGGCTCCTACAATGAGCAGTTCTTC. It encodes CASSLAVGSYNEQFF.

This clone appeared a single time. This chain links TRBV19 with TRBJ2-2; maybe TRBD1 (5 bases). Trimming took 7 bases from V and 0 from J, leaving 15 bases between them. Germline CDR1 reads LNHDA; CDR2 reads SQIVND (reference sequence). The CDR3 extends over 16 amino acids. CDR3 in amino acids: CASTAFLTANTGELFF. For the CDR3, the DNA is TGTGCCAGTACAGCTTTTCTGACAGCGAACACCGGGGAGCTGTTTTTT.

For the CDR3, the DNA is TGCGCCAGCAGCCAATCCCTCCGGGACACCTCCTACGAGCAGTACTTC. Translation: CASSQSLRDTSYEQYF. The genes are TRBV4-1 and TRBJ2-7, with a weak D call TRBD1 (6 bases). Germline CDR1 reads MGHRA; CDR2 reads YSYEKL. This CDR3 contains 16 residues. Trimming shortened V by 2 bases and J by 0 bases, and 14 bases separated the two germline ends.

CDR3 region: CASRIAGPREQFF. The DNA for the CDR3 is TGTGCCAGCAGGATAGCGGGGCCCCGGGAGCAGTTCTTC. This chain joins TRBV28 and TRBJ2-1, with 8 bases identical to TRBD2. V shed 6 bases, J shed 10 bases, and the junction held 8 bases outside the gene matches. CDR3 length equals 13 residues. Germline V gene lookup returns CDR1 MDHEN and CDR2 SYDVKM.

CDR3 sequence (DNA): TGTGCCAGTAAGGGGGGGGGTTATGCTGGGGCCAACGTCCTGACTTTC. It translates to CASKGGGYAGANVLTF. The chain has TRBV7-3 and TRBJ2-6; D may be TRBD2 (7 bases). The CDR3 loop spans 16 amino acids. The germline CDR1 and CDR2 sequences are SGHTA and FQGTGA. V lost 9 bases, J lost 2 bases, and 17 bases lay in between.